Listed here are 28 T cell receptor beta chains from one sample, sequenced in a study of shared clonotypes between healthy human individuals. Some clones are missing from TCRdb's copy, which holds only in-frame ones; the method was immunoSEQ multiplex PCR. The sample carries roughly 2 million clones, nearly 97% recorded once. Sequenced sample: naive CD4+ T cells sorted from blood. As to subset: CD45RA+ positively selected. Receptors were obtained from a man younger than 30 in good health.

The chain is built from TRBV6-1 and TRBJ1-6; D may be TRBD1 (6 bases). V dropped 2 bases and J dropped 0 bases, with 14 bases sitting between them. Germline V gene sequence: CDR1 MNHNS, CDR2 SASEGT. The CDR3 is 18 amino acids. CDR3 protein: CASSEIFTGSSYNSPLHF. Here the CDR3 DNA reads TGTGCCAGCAGTGAAATTTTTACAGGGAGCTCCTATAATTCACCCCTCCACTTT.

This sequence joins TRBV6-1 and TRBJ1-5; possibly TRBD1 for D (6 bases). Deletions cut 4 bases from V and 3 bases from J, with 16 bases between. CDR1 and CDR2 (germline): MNHNS, SASEGT. The CDR3 is 16 residues long. The CDR3 protein is CASSGDGTQINQPQHF. The CDR3 region has the DNA TGTGCCAGCAGTGGAGATGGGACACAAATCAATCAGCCCCAGCATTTT.

The V call is TRBV6-5, the J call TRBJ2-6; D remains ambiguous. Trimming removed 5 bases from V and 4 bases from J, with 9 bases in between. The CDR3 contains 14 residues. Per germline, CDR1 MNHEY and CDR2 SVGAGI. The CDR3 here is CASSPDWGANVLTF. The CDR3 nucleotides read TGTGCCAGCAGTCCCGATTGGGGGGCCAACGTCCTGACTTTC.

The chain employs TRBV30 and TRBJ1-2, with D perhaps matching TRBD1 (5 bases). The CDR3 extends over 14 amino acids. Germline assignment: CDR1 GTSNPN and CDR2 SVGIG (reference sequence). Trimming stripped 0 bases from V and 4 bases from J, with 12 bases between. The CDR3 sequence: CAWSVAGTTYGYTF. CDR3 bases: TGTGCCTGGAGTGTAGCTGGGACCACCTATGGCTACACCTTC.

As concerns this clone: The same CDR3 can be traced to other DNA sequences in this sample. The chain is built from TRBV13 and TRBJ2-5; possibly TRBD2 for D (5 bases). Looked up from germline, CDR1 is PRHDT and CDR2 is FYEKMQ (reference sequence). V was trimmed by 1 base and J by 5 bases, leaving 8 bases between them. This CDR3 comprises 13 residues. As DNA, the CDR3 is TGTGCCAGCAGCTTAGTCGGCGGGGAGACCCAGTACTTC. It specifies CASSLVGGETQYF.

The genes are TRBV6-1 and TRBJ1-2, with 7 bases lining up with TRBD1. Germline assignment: CDR1 MNHNS and CDR2 SASEGT. V lost 3 bases to trimming and J lost 0 bases; unmatched junction nucleotides: 10. The CDR3 extends over 17 amino acids. The CDR3 nucleotides are TGTGCCAGCAGTGACCCACGGGGACAGAATTCTAACTATGGCTACACCTTC. Translation: CASSDPRGQNSNYGYTF.

The chain employs TRBV7-2 and TRBJ2-1; TRBD2 is a possible D gene (6 bases). V was clipped by 5 bases and J by 7 bases, with 21 bases between them. The CDR3 loop spans 16 amino acids. Germline-derived CDR1 and CDR2 are SGHTA and FQGNSA. This chain's CDR3 is CASSLAVGAGYNEQFF. Here the CDR3 DNA reads TGTGCCAGCAGCCTCGCGGTGGGCGCGGGATATAATGAGCAGTTCTTC.

As to this clone: Other DNA sequences from this sample encode an identical CDR3 as well. This sequence joins TRBV11-2 and TRBJ1-3; no definite D call. The V end lost 3 bases, the J end lost 0 bases, and 9 bases lay between the germline ends. Per the germline V gene, CDR1 is SGHAT and CDR2 is FQNNGV. The CDR3 length is 15 residues. The CDR3 loop reads CASSLDRSSGNTIYF. The CDR3 DNA reads TGTGCCAGCAGCTTGGATAGGAGCTCTGGAAACACCATATATTTT.

This rearrangement joins TRBV4-1 to TRBJ2-2, with D tentatively TRBD2 (7 bases). This CDR3 contains 16 residues. Germline V CDR1 and CDR2: MGHRA, YSYEKL. Between the trimmed V and J ends, which lost 1 base and 5 bases, there was a span of 14 bases. CDR3 in amino acids: CASSQARGAGTGELFF. In nucleotides, the CDR3 is TGCGCCAGCAGCCAAGCCCGGGGGGCGGGAACCGGGGAGCTGTTTTTT.

V is TRBV19 and J is TRBJ1-6; D gene ambiguous. The CDR3 has 14 residues. Germline V gives CDR1 LNHDA, CDR2 SQIVND (reference sequence). V was trimmed by 5 bases and J by 7 bases, leaving 12 bases between them. This CDR3 is CASSSRIINSPLHF. The CDR3 DNA reads as TGTGCCAGTAGTTCTCGGATAATCAATTCACCCCTCCACTTT.

The chain is built from TRBV10-3 and TRBJ2-6; possibly TRBD2 for D (5 bases). Per germline, CDR1 ENHRY and CDR2 SYGVKD. This CDR3 is 19 amino acids long. The V end lost 5 bases, the J end lost 1 base, and 21 bases lay between the germline ends. In DNA form, the CDR3 reads TGTGCCATCAGTAGAGTTGGCGGGTATTTAACATCTGGGGCCAACGTCCTGACTTTC. Residues: CAISRVGGYLTSGANVLTF.

The chain uses TRBV10-1 and TRBJ2-3; D is perhaps TRBD2 (5 bases). CDR3 length equals 14 residues. The germline V gene encodes CDR1 WNHNN and CDR2 SYGVQD (reference sequence). V dropped 1 base and J dropped 4 bases, with 9 bases sitting between them. The CDR3 is CASSEYTAADTQYF. The CDR3 DNA is TGCGCCAGCAGTGAGTATACAGCGGCAGATACGCAGTATTTT.

Turning to this clone: The same CDR3 also results from other DNA sequences found in this sample. This chain's CDR3 is CASSSLGDTQYF. The CDR3 region has the DNA TGTGCCAGCAGTTCCCTTGGAGATACGCAGTATTTT. V is TRBV28 and J is TRBJ2-3; D call uncertain. Germline V gene data show CDR1 as MDHEN and CDR2 as SYDVKM. This CDR3 has 12 residues. V was clipped by 4 bases and J by 5 bases, with 7 bases between them.

This chain's CDR3 is CASNLQGKSWPGEAFF. The CDR3, as DNA: TGTGCCAGCAACCTACAGGGTAAAAGTTGGCCCGGGGAAGCTTTCTTT. V and J are TRBV6-6 and TRBJ1-1; possibly TRBD1 for D (6 bases). The CDR3 is 16 amino acids. Per the germline V gene, CDR1 is MNHNY and CDR2 is SVGAGI (reference sequence). V was cut by 7 bases and J by 8 bases, with 26 bases left in between.

V gene TRBV18 combines with J gene TRBJ2-7; 7 bases agree with TRBD1. In germline, CDR1 is KGHSH, CDR2 LQKENI. The CDR3 has 18 residues. The ends lost 0 bases at V and 2 bases at J; junction bases unmatched: 13. CDR3 protein: CASSPPLPPGQWTYEQYF. Written as DNA, the CDR3 is TGTGCCAGCTCACCACCCTTACCCCCGGGACAGTGGACCTACGAGCAGTACTTC.

This clone was recorded only once. The V and J genes are TRBV7-2 and TRBJ1-6; possibly TRBD1 for D (5 bases). Germline V gene lookup returns CDR1 SGHTA and CDR2 FQGNSA. The germline V and J ends were trimmed by 4 bases and 4 bases, with 8 bases remaining between them. The CDR3 is 14 amino acids. CDR3 nucleotide sequence: TGTGCCAGCAGCTGGACATCTTATAATTCACCCCTCCACTTT. It translates to CASSWTSYNSPLHF.

This CDR3 reads CASSVGGTPNSPLHF. CDR3 DNA sequence: TGTGCCAGCAGCGTAGGGGGGACACCGAATTCACCCCTCCACTTT. The rearrangement joins TRBV9 to TRBJ1-6, with D possibly TRBD1 on 6 matching bases. Trimming left V 0 bases short and J 7 bases short, with 11 bases between. CDR1 is SGDLS, CDR2 YYNGEE, per germline. There are 15 residues in the CDR3. Supplemented by reference TRBV9 and TRBJ1-6, the full variable domain reads DSGVTQTPKHLITATGQRVTLRCSPRSGDLSVYWYQQSLDQGLQFLIQYYNGEERAKGNILERFSAQQFPDLHSELNLSSLELGDSALYFCASSVGGTPNSPLHFGNGTRLTVT.

In regard to this clone: Other DNA variants within this sample encode the same CDR3. The rearrangement links TRBV9 to TRBJ2-5, with a weak D call TRBD2 (7 bases). CDR3 length: 14 amino acids. CDR1 SGDLS and CDR2 YYNGEE come from the germline V gene. V lost 3 bases and J 5 bases, leaving 14 bases between the germline ends. CDR3 amino acids: CASSGTGGGETQYF. CDR3 in DNA: TGTGCCAGCAGCGGTACGGGGGGCGGGGAGACCCAGTACTTC. Drawing the rest from reference TRBV9 and TRBJ2-5, the complete variable domain is DSGVTQTPKHLITATGQRVTLRCSPRSGDLSVYWYQQSLDQGLQFLIQYYNGEERAKGNILERFSAQQFPDLHSELNLSSLELGDSALYFCASSGTGGGETQYFGPGTRLLVL.

This chain joins TRBV11-2 and TRBJ2-3, with TRBD2 as a possible D gene (6 bases). Germline V gene data show CDR1 as SGHAT and CDR2 as FQNNGV. Trimming removed 5 bases from V and 2 bases from J, with 11 bases in between. This CDR3 has 14 residues. The CDR3 protein is CASSAGLTTDTQYF. The DNA for the CDR3 is TGTGCCAGCAGCGCGGGACTGACCACAGATACGCAGTATTTT. Combining the CDR3 with reference TRBV11-2 and TRBJ2-3 gives the whole variable domain EAGVAQSPRYKIIEKRQSVAFWCNPISGHATLYWYQQILGQGPKLLIQFQNNGVVDDSQLPKDRFSAERLKGVDSTLKIQPAKLEDSAVYLCASSAGLTTDTQYFGPGTRLTVL.

This clone was detected a few times. The J gene is TRBJ1-1, the V gene TRBV7-9; no definite D call. CDR3 length equals 15 residues. Germline V gene sequence: CDR1 SEHNR, CDR2 FQNEAQ (reference sequence). V was shortened by 5 bases and J by 2 bases, with 15 bases between the two germline ends. CDR3 nucleotide sequence: TGTGCCAGCAGCGGCCTAGTGGGCAGTAACACTGAAGCTTTCTTT. It yields the protein CASSGLVGSNTEAFF.

The CDR3 sequence is CASSFIKLSSYNEQFF. The CDR3, as DNA: TGTGCCAGCAGTTTTATAAAGCTGAGCTCCTACAATGAGCAGTTCTTC. V usage is TRBV2 and J usage is TRBJ2-1; D unresolved. Per the germline V gene, CDR1 is SNHLY and CDR2 is FYNNEI. Trimming took off 5 bases at V and 0 bases at J, with 14 bases between the two ends. This CDR3 is 16 amino acids long.

The chain recombines TRBV4-1 with TRBJ1-4; 8 nucleotides agree with TRBD1. The length of the CDR3 is 13 residues. V gave up 8 bases and J gave up 2 bases; unmatched junction bases: 1. Germline V gene sequence: CDR1 MGHRA, CDR2 YSYEKL. CDR3 coding DNA: TGCGCCAGCGGACAGGGTACTAATGAAAAACTGTTTTTT. Translation gives CASGQGTNEKLFF.

CDR3 in amino acids: CASSYYPVDFWTFF. DNA for the CDR3: TGTGCCAGCAGTTACTATCCCGTAGATTTCTGGACTTTCTTT. The J gene is TRBJ1-1, the V gene TRBV6-5; D gene unclear. The germline CDR1 and CDR2 sequences are MNHEY and SVGAGI. V lost 1 base and J lost 12, with 18 bases in between. The CDR3 has 14 amino acids.

This chain connects TRBV2 to TRBJ1-5; no firm D call. V was clipped by 2 bases and J by 0 bases, with 8 bases between them. There are 15 residues in the CDR3. In germline, CDR1 is SNHLY, CDR2 FYNNEI. CDR3 sequence: CASSENVNSNQPQHF. CDR3 bases: TGTGCCAGCAGTGAAAACGTAAATAGCAATCAGCCCCAGCATTTT.

The rearrangement uses TRBV5-1 and TRBJ2-5; TRBD2 agrees at 10 bases. With V trimmed by 1 base and J by 1 base, 4 bases remained unmatched. This CDR3 spans 16 amino acids. Germline CDR1 is SGHRS and CDR2 is YFSETQ. As DNA, the CDR3 is TGCGCCAGCAGCTTGATAGCGGGGGGTACCCAAGAGACCCAGTACTTC. Amino acids: CASSLIAGGTQETQYF. The full variable domain, in which reference TRBV5-1 and TRBJ2-5 provide the parts outside the CDR3, is KAGVTQTPRYLIKTRGQQVTLSCSPISGHRSVSWYQQTPGQGLQFLFEYFSETQRNKGNFPGRFSGRQFSNSRSEMNVSTLELGDSALYLCASSLIAGGTQETQYFGPGTRLLVL.

In nucleotides, the CDR3 is TGCAGCGTTCGCGGAGGGGAGACCCAGTACTTC. It encodes CSVRGGETQYF. The chain couples TRBV29-1 to TRBJ2-5, with D perhaps matching TRBD2 (6 bases). V lost 5 bases and J lost 5, with 9 bases in between. Germline loops: CDR1 SQVTM, CDR2 ANQGSEA. The CDR3 contains 11 residues.

This clone was seen once. The V call is TRBV6-1, the J call TRBJ2-7, with TRBD1 identical over 9 bases. After removal of 6 bases from V and 1 base from J, the junction contained 7 bases not matched to a gene. Germline V gene sequence: CDR1 MNHNS, CDR2 SASEGT. There are 15 residues in the CDR3. The CDR3 reads CASSPGTGRSYEQYF. In nucleotides, the CDR3 is TGTGCCAGCAGCCCCGGGACAGGGCGTTCCTACGAGCAGTACTTC.

This chain uses TRBV4-2 with TRBJ2-2; no clear D. Germline V gene data show CDR1 as LGHNA and CDR2 as YNFKEQ. V gave up 0 bases and J gave up 4 bases, with 3 bases separating them. The CDR3 is 13 amino acids. DNA for the CDR3: TGTGCCAGCAGCCAAGATGTCACCGGGGAGCTGTTTTTT. Residues: CASSQDVTGELFF.